Listed below are T cell receptor beta chains from one sample, sequenced in a study of cytomegalovirus exposure and HLA in healthy donors. Here immunoSEQ multiplex PCR was the method, and the copy in TCRdb shows in-frame clones only, minus some. This table has fewer than 120,000 clones, about 80% appearing once. The sample taken for sequencing was PBMCs. Receptors originate from a man between 25 and 39 years old in good health and CMV-seropositive. Both conserved end residues are part of each CDR3. Each record gives: V gene, D gene, CDR3 protein. A D gene is named only where the DNA matches it firmly.

v_call: TRBV9; d_call: TRBD1; cdr3_aa: CASSALTGDGGNSPLHF
v_call: TRBV4-3; d_call: TRBD1; cdr3_aa: CASSQEWGQGNAATDTQYF
v_call: TRBV5-4; d_call: -; cdr3_aa: CASSPDSNYGCTF
v_call: TRBV9; d_call: TRBD2; cdr3_aa: CASSVGLAGGVGTQYF
v_call: TRBV30; d_call: -; cdr3_aa: CAWSVTVYGYTF
v_call: TRBV4-3; d_call: -; cdr3_aa: CASSRQEGGGELFF
v_call: TRBV28; d_call: TRBD2; cdr3_aa: CASTYAGLAGGPSYNEQFF
v_call: TRBV5-6; d_call: TRBD2; cdr3_aa: CASSSRGVAGGETQYF
v_call: TRBV11-2; d_call: TRBD2; cdr3_aa: CASSLGAGEYEQYF
v_call: TRBV27; d_call: TRBD1; cdr3_aa: CASSPAGGGTEAFF
v_call: TRBV15; d_call: -; cdr3_aa: CATSHPGVGTEAFF
v_call: TRBV29-1; d_call: -; cdr3_aa: CSVEGRVQETQYF
v_call: TRBV2; d_call: TRBD2; cdr3_aa: CASSVGLAGGYSYNEQFF
v_call: TRBV5-1; d_call: TRBD1; cdr3_aa: CASSPRTGNYGYTF
v_call: TRBV6-5; d_call: TRBD1; cdr3_aa: CASTPGQGGSPLHF
v_call: TRBV5-1; d_call: -; cdr3_aa: CASSLVAVTSTDTQYF
v_call: TRBV6-6; d_call: -; cdr3_aa: CASSYLTSRPETQYF
v_call: TRBV28; d_call: TRBD1; cdr3_aa: CASRKDRGRLSPLHF
v_call: TRBV4-1; d_call: -; cdr3_aa: CASSQELPVQETQYF
v_call: TRBV27; d_call: TRBD2; cdr3_aa: CASSAFGTSGGGETQYF